This TCR beta chain comes out of a study of T cell repertoires in cytomegalovirus infection. A note on this clonotype: Its antigen is undetermined. This CDR3 fails to terminate in the conserved phenylalanine or tryptophan, so it likely reflects a read error.

The CDR3 contains 14 residues. V dropped 3 bases and J dropped 3; count of bases not matched to a gene: 4. Germline V gene lookup returns CDR1 DFQATT and CDR2 SNEGSKA (reference sequence). TCRdb ran MiXCR on the reads and lists one entry per CDR3 protein. The table has 750,000 to 900,000 distinct CDR3 sequences, just under 30% seen once; the top ten hold around 14%. The sequence was obtained from a human donor in good health (CMV status not recorded). Some clones in this sample may be carry-over from other donors' samples. The V call is TRBV20-1, the J call TRBJ2-5, with 10 positions matching TRBD2. This specimen was cultured CD8+ T cells from PBMCs, taken from culture after CMV antigen stimulation. CDR3 sequence reads: CSARASGGEETQYL. The CDR3, as DNA: TGCAGTGCTAGGGCTAGCGGGGGTGAAGAGACCCAGTACCTC.